This T cell receptor (beta chain) was profiled in a study of T-cell reconstitution after alpha-beta-depleted transplantation in children. Study-level results: TCRbeta diversity was high at day 60 in some patients (a result of surviving recipient T cells and thymic progenitors). Roughly two months post-transplant, alpha-beta T cells reportedly originated from several hundred graft clones that had expanded. It was newly produced T cells that mostly accounted for T-cell counts and diversity one year after transplant.

TCRbeta library construction was performed incorporating unique molecular identifiers. TCRdb processed the PCR reads anew with MiXCR; each CDR3 protein has one entry. The sample holds around 700,000 distinct CDR3 sequences; about an eighth are singletons and the top ten take 0.65% to 0.9%. This CDR3 contains 13 residues. Germline loops: CDR1 MNHEY, CDR2 SMNVEV (reference sequence). V was trimmed by 8 bases and J by 5 bases, leaving 12 bases between them. This clonotype was observed a handful of times. As yet, its antigen is unknown. The rearrangement uses TRBV27 and TRBJ2-2, with D perhaps matching TRBD2 (5 bases). Source: PBMCs, taken before TCRalphabeta/CD19-depleted stem cell transplant. The clonotype originates from a girl between 2 and 10 years old with congenital amegakaryocytic thrombocytopenia, due to receive a stem cell transplant. CDR3 DNA sequence: TGTGCCAGCGGGAGTAGGAAAACCGGGGAGCTGTTTTTT. Encoded protein: CASGSRKTGELFF.